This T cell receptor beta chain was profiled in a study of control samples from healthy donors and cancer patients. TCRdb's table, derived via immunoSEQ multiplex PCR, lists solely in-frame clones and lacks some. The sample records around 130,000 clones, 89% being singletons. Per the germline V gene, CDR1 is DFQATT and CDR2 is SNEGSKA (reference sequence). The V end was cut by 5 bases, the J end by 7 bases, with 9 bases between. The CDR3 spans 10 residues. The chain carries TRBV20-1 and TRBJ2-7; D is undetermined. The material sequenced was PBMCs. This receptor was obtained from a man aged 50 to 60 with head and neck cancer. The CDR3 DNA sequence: TGCAGTGCTCCGCTACAGGAGCAGTACTTC. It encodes CSAPLQEQYF.